These 17 T cell receptor beta chains share one sample of origin, sequenced in a study of cytomegalovirus exposure and HLA in healthy donors. The PCR made use of 60 Vbeta and 13 Jbeta primers. TCRdb keeps only in-frame clones here, not all; method: immunoSEQ multiplex PCR. The sample shows roughly 36,000 clones, 75% to 85% of them seen only once. Sequencing input: PBMCs. The receptors come from a male donor in good health and CMV-seronegative.

This clone was detected only a few times. The chain employs TRBV13 and TRBJ2-7, with D possibly matching TRBD2 (7 bases). This CDR3 contains 13 residues. V was shortened by 5 bases and J by 4 bases, with 12 bases between the two germline ends. Germline CDR1 PRHDT, CDR2 FYEKMQ (reference sequence). The chain's CDR3 is CASSQSGTYEQYF. DNA for the CDR3: TGTGCCAGCAGCCAGAGCGGGACATACGAGCAGTACTTC.

In its sample, this clone was seen once. The chain carries TRBV7-3 and TRBJ2-5; 8 bases are a match to TRBD2. Germline V gives CDR1 SGHTA, CDR2 FQGTGA. J gave up 1 base and V 5 bases, and 0 bases lay outside the gene matches. The CDR3 runs to 13 residues. This CDR3 reads CASSRGGQETQYF. The CDR3, as DNA: TGTGCCAGCAGCCGGGGGGGCCAAGAGACCCAGTACTTC.

CDR3 in DNA: TGTGCCAGCAGTACACAGGGAGATACGCAGTATTTT. Translation gives CASSTQGDTQYF. The chain is built from TRBV6-1 and TRBJ2-3; D may be TRBD1 (6 bases). The CDR3 totals 12 residues. Germline-derived CDR1 and CDR2 are MNHNS and SASEGT. Trimming pared 5 bases from V and 5 bases from J, leaving 8 bases between.

This clone occurred once. The chain couples TRBV5-6 to TRBJ1-6, with D perhaps TRBD1 (6 bases). The V end was cut by 2 bases, the J end by 4 bases, with 13 bases between. The CDR3 has 16 residues. Germline V gene sequence: CDR1 SGHDT, CDR2 YYEEEE. CDR3 DNA: TGTGCCAGCAGCTTACAGGGACCGGTATATAATTCACCCCTCCACTTT. Translating it yields CASSLQGPVYNSPLHF.

The V gene is TRBV6-6, the J gene TRBJ2-2; a weak D match, TRBD1 (8 bases). The CDR3 loop spans 15 amino acids. Germline V gene lookup returns CDR1 MNHNY and CDR2 SVGAGI (reference sequence). V dropped 5 bases and J dropped 10 bases, with 20 bases sitting between them. CDR3 sequence: CASSNGQGGEEELFF. The CDR3 nucleotides are TGTGCCAGCAGTAACGGACAGGGAGGGGAAGAGGAGCTGTTTTTT.

This chain connects TRBV2 to TRBJ1-5, with a tentative D call TRBD1 (5 bases). The germline V gene has CDR1 SNHLY and CDR2 FYNNEI. Between the trimmed V and J ends, which lost 6 bases and 2 bases, there was a span of 5 bases. The CDR3 covers 12 residues. CDR3 sequence: CASSRGNQPQHF. The CDR3 DNA reads TGTGCCAGCAGCAGGGGCAATCAGCCCCAGCATTTT.

This clone was recorded a few times. The rearrangement uses TRBV6-5 and TRBJ1-1, with 10 bases identical to TRBD1. V lost 5 bases to trimming and J lost 5 bases; unmatched junction nucleotides: 5. Germline V gives CDR1 MNHEY, CDR2 SVGAGI. The CDR3 extends over 14 amino acids. CDR3 region: CASSRGQGGTEAFF. In DNA form, the CDR3 reads TGTGCCAGCAGTCGAGGACAGGGGGGGACTGAAGCTTTCTTT.

The rearrangement uses TRBV30 and TRBJ2-5; no definite D call. Germline V gives CDR1 GTSNPN, CDR2 SVGIG (reference sequence). This CDR3 region has 12 residues. Trimming removed 3 bases from V and 4 bases from J, with 9 bases in between. The CDR3 nucleotides are TGTGCCTGGAGCAGGTCACGAGAGACCCAGTACTTC. As protein: CAWSRSRETQYF. The full variable domain, in which reference TRBV30 and TRBJ2-5 provide the parts outside the CDR3, is SQTIHQWPATLVQPVGSPLSLECTVEGTSNPNLYWYRQAAGRGLQLLFYSVGIGQISSEVPQNLSASRPQDRQFILSSKKLLLSDSGFYLCAWSRSRETQYFGPGTRLLVL.

The chain is built from TRBV9 and TRBJ2-5; D is possibly TRBD1 (5 bases). The ends were cut back, 3 bases at V and 2 bases at J, with 8 bases in the middle. In germline, CDR1 is SGDLS, CDR2 YYNGEE. The CDR3 has 13 residues. CDR3 region: CASSGGGQETQYF. CDR3 DNA sequence: TGTGCCAGCAGCGGGGGCGGTCAAGAGACCCAGTACTTC. Combining the CDR3 with reference TRBV9 and TRBJ2-5 gives the whole variable domain DSGVTQTPKHLITATGQRVTLRCSPRSGDLSVYWYQQSLDQGLQFLIQYYNGEERAKGNILERFSAQQFPDLHSELNLSSLELGDSALYFCASSGGGQETQYFGPGTRLLVL.

This clone has a single count. This chain uses TRBV5-1 with TRBJ2-1, with 11 bases lining up with TRBD2. The V gene end was trimmed by 4 bases and the J gene end by 7 bases; junction bases not matched to a gene: 7. The CDR3 spans 15 residues. From germline, CDR1 is SGHRS and CDR2 YFSETQ. The CDR3 here is CASSLGLAGINEQFF. DNA for the CDR3: TGCGCCAGCAGCCTCGGACTAGCGGGTATAAATGAGCAGTTCTTC.

The chain links TRBV28 to TRBJ1-1; unclear D gene. Trimming left V 6 bases short and J 0 bases short, with 8 bases between. CDR3 length: 13 amino acids. Germline V gene data show CDR1 as MDHEN and CDR2 as SYDVKM. The DNA of the CDR3 is TGTGCCAGCAGCCGACACTTGAACACTGAAGCTTTCTTT. This translates into CASSRHLNTEAFF. Full variable domain (rest looked up from reference TRBV28 and TRBJ1-1): DVKVTQSSRYLVKRTGEKVFLECVQDMDHENMFWYRQDPGLGLRLIYFSYDVKMKEKGDIPEGYSVSREKKERFSLILESASTNQTSMYLCASSRHLNTEAFFGQGTRLTVV.

The gene calls are TRBV29-1 and TRBJ1-2; D is unclear. This CDR3 spans 12 amino acids. V was pared by 3 bases and J by 2 bases, with 7 bases between. Germline-derived CDR1 and CDR2 are SQVTM and ANQGSEA. The CDR3 spells CSVESQNYGYTF. The CDR3 DNA reads TGCAGCGTTGAGTCTCAGAACTATGGCTACACCTTC.

This clone was detected a few times. The rearrangement uses TRBV6-6 and TRBJ2-1; TRBD1 matches at 11 bases. V lost 2 bases to trimming and J lost 8 bases; unmatched junction nucleotides: 5. Per germline, CDR1 MNHNY and CDR2 SVGAGI (reference sequence). The CDR3 runs to 15 residues. The CDR3 DNA is TGTGCCAGCAGTTACCCTGGACAGGGGGCCGATGAGCAGTTCTTC. This codes for CASSYPGQGADEQFF.

This sequence joins TRBV7-2 and TRBJ2-7; D unclear. This CDR3 comprises 15 residues. V was clipped by 0 bases and J by 0 bases, with 9 bases between them. The germline CDR1 and CDR2 sequences are SGHTA and FQGNSA. CDR3 protein: CASSLASRNSYEQYF. Written as DNA, the CDR3 is TGTGCCAGCAGCTTAGCTTCCAGGAACTCCTACGAGCAGTACTTC.

The chain has TRBV2 and TRBJ1-5; D gene uncertain. The CDR3 is 12 residues long. CDR1 SNHLY and CDR2 FYNNEI come from the germline V gene. Trimming left V 4 bases short and J 5 bases short, with 6 bases between. In nucleotides, the CDR3 is TGTGCCAGCAGTGCACGGGATCAGCCCCAGCATTTT. Translating gives CASSARDQPQHF.

The chain links TRBV29-1 to TRBJ2-5, with 7 bases fitting TRBD1. The germline V gene encodes CDR1 SQVTM and CDR2 ANQGSEA. V dropped 5 bases and J dropped 4; count of bases not matched to a gene: 7. The CDR3 has 13 residues. CDR3 bases: TGCAGCGTTCAGAAGGGGGCTGGAGAGACCCAGTACTTC. This codes for CSVQKGAGETQYF.

The chain couples TRBV7-3 to TRBJ2-2, with D perhaps TRBD2 (5 bases). The CDR3 runs 15 residues. Trimming took off 3 bases at V and 4 bases at J, with 12 bases between the two ends. Per germline, CDR1 SGHTA and CDR2 FQGTGA. The CDR3 nucleotides are TGTGCCAGCAGCTTTGGCCTGGGGAGCACCGGGGAGCTGTTTTTT. Translation gives CASSFGLGSTGELFF.